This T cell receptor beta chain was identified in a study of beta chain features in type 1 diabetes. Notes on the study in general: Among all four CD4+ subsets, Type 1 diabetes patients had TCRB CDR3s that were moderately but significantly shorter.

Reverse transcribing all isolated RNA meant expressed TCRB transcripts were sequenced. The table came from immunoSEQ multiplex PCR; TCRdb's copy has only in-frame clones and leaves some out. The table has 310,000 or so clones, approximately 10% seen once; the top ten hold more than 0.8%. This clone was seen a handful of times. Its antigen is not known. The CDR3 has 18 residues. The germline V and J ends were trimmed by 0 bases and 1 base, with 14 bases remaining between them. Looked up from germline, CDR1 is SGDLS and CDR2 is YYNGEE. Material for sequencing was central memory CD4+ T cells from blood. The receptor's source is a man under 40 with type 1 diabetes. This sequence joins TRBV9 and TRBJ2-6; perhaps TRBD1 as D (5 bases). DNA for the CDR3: TGTGCCAGCAGCGTAGGAGCAGGGAAAGCTTCTGGGGCCAACGTCCTGACTTTC. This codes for CASSVGAGKASGANVLTF.